This T cell receptor beta chain emerged from a study of regulatory T cells in long-lasting Graves disease (dated by TCRdb to the early 2020s). Some background on the complete study: Antithyroid drugs had been taken for less than 3 months by newly diagnosed Graves' disease patients. Patients with persistent Graves' disease were compared with patients with newly diagnosed Graves' disease using TCR sequencing and RNA sequencing of peripheral blood. The study was registered as a clinical trial and conducted in China. A total of roughly 33 samples were covered by TCR sequencing, comprising around 13 persistent and roughly 20 newly diagnosed Graves' disease patients.

The full study reports these points: The authors acknowledged the small sample size as a limitation that may reduce accuracy. Lower TCR Shannon entropy and fewer highly expanded clones were observed in persistent Graves' disease patients than in newly diagnosed patients, which suggested clonal expansion. The study examined only peripheral blood because the primary lesion, thyroid tissue, could not be accessed. Preferential use of TRBV28, TRBJ1-2 and TRBJ2-5 was observed in persistent disease, whereas TRBV20-1 and TRBJ2-1 were favored in newly diagnosed disease. More public clonotypes were shared among persistent patients (2,741) than among newly diagnosed patients (roughly 1,000). Only the TCR beta chain was sequenced and analyzed.

The receptor library was made with multiplex PCR. Sequenced on an Illumina HiSeq 4000. TCR beta libraries were built with iRepertoire HTBI primers and Arm-PCR amplification of CDR3 regions. Gel purification was performed on PCR products prior to sequencing. In the authors' own workflow: Gene usage analysis of CDR3 amino acid clonotypes relied on the roughly 60 TRBV and 14 TRBJ segments identified across samples. Filtered high-quality paired reads were merged into contigs using COPE and FqMerger. BLAST was used to align contigs to the IMGT TRBV, TRBD and TRBJ reference genes, and CDR3 was defined following IMGT. Any clonotype with a frequency above 0.1% was counted as a highly expanded clone. Shannon entropy was used to measure repertoire diversity, and the Gini coefficient was used to measure V-J evenness. A clonotype was considered public if more than one individual shared it. TCRdb reworked the public reads: Q25 trimming with fastp, MiXCR clone assembly, productive beta chains retained. Duplicate CDR3 protein sequences are folded into a single record with the most common DNA and genes. TCRdb's processing, not the authors' own work, is the source of the V and J calls. The sample table holds about 460,000 distinct CDR3 sequences, of which 12% to 15% were seen once. Jointly, the top ten make up about 15% of the sample.

From V the trimming removes 7 bases and from J it removes 4 bases, while the gene matches leave 3 bases of the junction unaccounted for. The germline V gene provides CDR1 SNHLY and CDR2 FYNNEI. Taken from cysteine to phenylalanine, the CDR3 has 14 residues. Only the CDR3 part of the read is kept: 42 bases, read in frame from the first base. This clonotype appeared many times. Its antigen target is currently unknown. Qualities for individual bases were not recorded, and no much larger clone is one base off. Per the publication, the time point label means: newly diagnosed GD, antithyroid drugs for less than 3 months. For both TCR sequencing and RNA sequencing, RNA was extracted from PBMCs using TRIzol. The diagnosis of Graves' disease followed American Thyroid Association guidelines. Recruitment of patients was carried out at an endocrinology department in Xi'an, China. From each patient, nine milliliters of peripheral blood was collected into an EDTA anticoagulant tube. Ficoll Paque Plus density gradient separation was used to isolate PBMCs, and no further T cell sorting was done. An Agilent 2100 Bioanalyzer and agarose gel were used to check RNA quality, and a NanoDrop 2000 was used to measure RNA concentration.

These records were also assigned to another study, of T cells in Graves' hyperthyroidism and ophthalmopathy. In that second paper, the authors write: Stable Graves' hyperthyroidism was defined as no progression to ophthalmopathy during 18 months of follow-up. Hyperthyroidism patients were aged 18 to 65 years and newly diagnosed, with disease duration of less than 2 months. The study excluded patients with uncontrolled infections, other autoimmune diseases, pregnancy or lactation. Diagnoses relied on clinical symptoms, serum thyroxine and TRAb, thyroid ultrasound and orbital computed tomography. The TCR CDR3 was subjected to a first round of RT-PCR using the HTBI primer set and the Qiagen OneStep RT-PCR kit. Most expanded thyroid clonotypes (frequency above 0.001) were also detected in blood, suggesting blood repertoires may reflect thyroid immune responses. In cross-validation, a model built on a 13 V-J signature told ophthalmopathy apart from stable hyperthyroidism with over 85% sensitivity and around 84% specificity, and in testing the same model reached 80%/75%. In validation, the model predicted progression to ophthalmopathy with about 71% sensitivity and 72% to 85% specificity, a median of approximately 6.5 months before onset. TCR V-J signatures able to tell the groups apart were searched for in a discovery cohort of 90 to 100 patients, of whom around 42 had Graves' ophthalmopathy and roughly 58 had stable Graves' hyperthyroidism. Whether ophthalmopathy could be predicted prospectively was tested in an independent validation cohort made up of under 20 hyperthyroidism patients plus 17 patients who later progressed to ophthalmopathy. For training and testing, the 95 to 100 patients in the discovery cohort were randomly divided in a 7:3 ratio. Thyroid tissue and blood T-cell repertoires from about six Graves' hyperthyroidism patients were also compared in the study. Following sampling, methimazole starting at 30 mg daily was given to hyperthyroidism patients, and high-dose intravenous methylprednisolone was given to ophthalmopathy patients. The libraries were constructed in a second round of multiplex PCR and then size-selected and purified. Paired-end sequencing of the libraries was performed with 100 bp reads on an Illumina HiSeq2000. SOAPnuke was used to process the raw data, throwing out any read that contained adapters or uncalled bases, had a mean Phred below 15, or lacked an exact constant-primer or identifier match. High-quality paired reads were merged using COPE v1.2.5, and each unique nucleotide sequence was defined as a clonotype. Clonotypes were aligned to IMGT TRBV, TRBD and TRBJ reference segments using MiTCR v1.1. The analysis included only V-J combinations with a frequency above 0.0001, which together covered more than 99% of the repertoires. The TCS score was defined as the ratio of F50 (clonal expansion) to E x V (chaos), calculated using BLOSUM62-based TCRdist between CDR3 peptides within each V-J. Welch's t-statistics and random forest reduced several hundred V-J features to 13, which were used in a naive Bayes classifier (R e1071). Sample size was not statistically predetermined, and blinding of investigators to group allocation was not performed. The paper reports TCR Vbeta CDR3 sequencing of some 140 peripheral blood samples: around 45 ophthalmopathy, some 80 hyperthyroidism and around 17 progressor patients.

Rearrangement joined TRBV2 to TRBJ2-1, and TRBD2 matches 11 of the central bases. This clonotype was obtained from a woman in her 50s with Graves disease. Donor details come from another sample of the same person, matched by shared clones. This sample comprised peripheral blood mononuclear cells (PBMCs), obtained at new diagnosis, from a patient treated with antithyroid drugs. The DNA sequence is as follows: TGTGCCAGCAAGGCTAGCGGGAGGTACAATGAGCAGTTCTTC. It encodes CASKASGRYNEQFF.